This TCR beta chain is drawn from a study of ipilimumab plus nivolumab after autologous stem cell transplantation. At the level of the study: Median doses per patient: a few ipilimumab, about 8 nivolumab. Both relapsed and primary refractory DLBCL were included.

Clones were read by immunoSEQ multiplex PCR, and TCRdb kept only the in-frame ones, dropping some. The profile shows more than 20,000 clones, over 70% of them singletons. CDR1 is ENHRY and CDR2 is SYGVKD in the germline V gene. The CDR3 totals 17 residues. V was clipped by 0 bases and J by 6 bases; unmatched bases: 9. This sequence was found in a male donor with diffuse large B-cell lymphoma. The genes are TRBV10-3 and TRBJ2-1; the match to TRBD2 covers 9 bases. Sequencing was performed on PBMCs, taken in a trial of ipilimumab plus nivolumab as post-transplant consolidation. CDR3 in amino acids: CAISESGGGANLNEQFF. CDR3 bases: TGTGCCATCAGTGAGTCGGGCGGGGGGGCCAACCTCAATGAGCAGTTCTTC.